These 17 T cell receptor beta chains came from one sample sequenced in a study of human T cells and chemical hapten exposure. Time point: patch test 3, about 24 weeks after DPC sensitization. Regarding treatment: therapeutic diphenylcyclopropenone sensitization with weekly scalp DPC. TCRdb processed the RACE reads anew with MiXCR; each CDR3 protein has one entry. The table records 27,000 or so distinct CDR3 sequences, almost 6% of them present only once. The sample consisted of whole blood, taken in connection with sensitization to the hapten diphenylcyclopropenone (DPC). The receptors originated from a man aged 25 to 40 with alopecia areata. Some clones in this sample may be carry-over from other donors' samples.

This clonotype was counted many times. The chain couples TRBV15 to TRBJ1-5; D unclear. The CDR3 totals 16 residues. Trimming stripped 2 bases from V and 5 bases from J, with 16 bases between. The germline CDR1 and CDR2 sequences are LNHNV and YYDKDF (reference sequence). DNA for the CDR3: TGTGCCACCAGCAGACTCCGTTCGGGATACCATCAGCCCCAGCATTTT. This gives the protein CATSRLRSGYHQPQHF.

This clonotype was found many times. The V call is TRBV24-1, the J call TRBJ1-6; maybe TRBD1 (5 bases). The ends were cut back, 2 bases at V and 8 bases at J, with 12 bases in the middle. CDR1 is KGHDR, CDR2 SFDVKD, per germline. The CDR3 contains 15 residues. CDR3 loop: CATSDWGELYSPLHF. The CDR3 nucleotides are TGTGCCACCAGTGATTGGGGGGAGCTTTATTCACCCCTCCACTTT.

This clonotype showed up many times. The chain carries TRBV24-1 and TRBJ1-5, with no clear D. The CDR3 is 14 amino acids. Trimming stripped 7 bases from V and 0 bases from J, with 9 bases between. Germline V lookup: CDR1 KGHDR, CDR2 SFDVKD. Here the CDR3 DNA reads TGTGCCACCAGGGCTATGGTTAGCAATCAGCCCCAGCATTTT. Amino acids: CATRAMVSNQPQHF.

The sample holds many counts of this clonotype. The CDR3, as DNA: TGTGCCAGCAGCTTAGCAGTCGACGGGGATACGCAGTATTTT. This codes for CASSLAVDGDTQYF. The V call is TRBV7-2, the J call TRBJ2-3; D unresolved. V lost 0 bases, J lost 6 bases, and 10 bases lay in between. Germline CDR1 reads SGHTA; CDR2 reads FQGNSA. CDR3 size: 14 residues. Supplemented by reference TRBV7-2 and TRBJ2-3, the full variable domain reads GAGVSQSPSNKVTEKGKDVELRCDPISGHTALYWYRQSLGQGLEFLIYFQGNSAPDKSGLPSDRFSAERTGGSVSTLTIQRTQQEDSAVYLCASSLAVDGDTQYFGPGTRLTVL.

In its sample, this clonotype was seen many times. The chain has TRBV7-2 and TRBJ2-7, with D possibly being TRBD1 or TRBD2 (5 bases each). Germline-derived CDR1 and CDR2 are SGHTA and FQGNSA. Trimming removed 1 base from V and 0 bases from J, with 13 bases in between. The CDR3 totals 16 residues. CDR3: CASSLVGTESSYEQYF. Here the CDR3 DNA reads TGTGCCAGCAGCTTAGTAGGGACCGAATCCTCCTACGAGCAGTACTTC.

This clonotype was counted at least ten times. This CDR3 is CASSPPLQGMDTEAFF. CDR3 coding DNA: TGTGCCAGCTCACCACCCCTGCAGGGGATGGACACTGAAGCTTTCTTT. The rearrangement uses TRBV18 and TRBJ1-1, with TRBD1 as a possible D gene (6 bases). V lost 0 bases, J lost 3 bases, and 14 bases lay in between. The germline V gene has CDR1 KGHSH and CDR2 LQKENI. CDR3 length: 16 amino acids.

This clonotype has ten or more counts. CDR3 protein: CASSRTGTGDSNQPQHF. The CDR3 DNA reads TGTGCCAGCAGTAGGACCGGGACAGGGGACAGCAATCAGCCCCAGCATTTT. The chain carries TRBV6-5 and TRBJ1-5, with 10 bases aligning to TRBD1. This CDR3 is built from 17 residues. CDR1 is MNHEY, CDR2 SVGAGI, per germline. V lost 5 bases to trimming and J lost 1 base; unmatched junction nucleotides: 8.

The chain couples TRBV5-1 to TRBJ2-5; possibly TRBD1 or TRBD2 for D (7 bases each). The CDR3 covers 16 residues. In germline, CDR1 is SGHRS, CDR2 YFSETQ. V was pared by 1 base and J by 2 bases, with 15 bases between. CDR3 loop: CASSLSTGRGQETQYF. The CDR3, as DNA: TGCGCCAGCAGCTTGTCGACAGGGAGGGGACAAGAGACCCAGTACTTC.

V and J are TRBV7-2 and TRBJ1-6; D not certain. Germline V gene lookup returns CDR1 SGHTA and CDR2 FQGNSA. V gave up 0 bases and J gave up 10 bases, with 4 bases separating them. The CDR3 contains 12 residues. The CDR3 loop reads CASSLAGSPLHF. The CDR3 DNA sequence: TGTGCCAGCAGCTTAGCCGGCTCACCCCTCCACTTT.

This clonotype qualifies as medium-sized (0.01 to 0.1%). The chain joins TRBV15 to TRBJ2-5, with D perhaps TRBD1 or TRBD2 (5 bases each). V was clipped by 5 bases and J by 3 bases, with 7 bases between them. The CDR3 has 12 amino acids. CDR1 and CDR2 (germline): LNHNV, YYDKDF (reference sequence). The CDR3 DNA sequence: TGTGCCACCAGCCGGGGCGAAGAGACCCAGTACTTC. It specifies CATSRGEETQYF.

This clonotype was counted many times. The rearrangement uses TRBV29-1 and TRBJ2-5; unclear D gene. Between the trimmed V and J ends, which lost 3 bases and 4 bases, there was a span of 12 bases. This CDR3 contains 13 residues. The germline V gene encodes CDR1 SQVTM and CDR2 ANQGSEA. The DNA for the CDR3 is TGCAGCGTTGATGTGCAGGTGACAGAGACCCAGTACTTC. This encodes CSVDVQVTETQYF.

This clonotype has at least ten counts. The rearrangement uses TRBV20-1 and TRBJ1-6, with D unresolved. Trimming took off 6 bases at V and 8 bases at J, with 14 bases between the two ends. CDR1 DFQATT and CDR2 SNEGSKA come from the germline V gene (reference sequence). This CDR3 contains 13 residues. Written as DNA, the CDR3 is TGCAGTGCGAAAGACAAAAGGGATTCACCCCTCCACTTT. Amino acids: CSAKDKRDSPLHF.

Ten or more counts support this clonotype. One end of the junction does not line up with germline, which may come from a read error. The rearrangement links TRBV6-5 to TRBJ2-1; D is uncertain. The CDR3 consists of 14 residues. Germline V gene sequence: CDR1 MNHEY, CDR2 SVGAGI. This CDR3 reads CASSYSKGFSPINF. The CDR3 DNA reads as TGTGCCAGCAGTTACTCGAAGGGATTCTCCCCAATTAACTTC.

This clonotype was seen repeatedly, ten times or more. This chain's CDR3 is CASSFVRSSTDTQYF. The DNA for the CDR3 is TGTGCCAGCAGTTTCGTACGGTCTAGCACAGATACGCAGTATTTT. The chain is built from TRBV12-3 or TRBV12-4 and TRBJ2-3; D gene uncertain. The ends were cut back, 3 bases at V and 0 bases at J, with 10 bases in the middle. The CDR3 contains 15 residues.

Many counts were recorded for this clonotype. The V gene is TRBV7-3, the J gene TRBJ2-2, with 8 positions matching TRBD1. The junction had 5 bases not matched to a gene; V was cut back by 5 bases and J by 9 bases. The CDR3 runs to 13 residues. Germline V gene lookup returns CDR1 SGHTA and CDR2 FQGTGA. CDR3 sequence reads: CASSAGQGRELFF. In nucleotides, the CDR3 is TGTGCCAGCAGCGCCGGACAGGGACGGGAGCTGTTTTTT.

This clonotype was counted many times. The chain joins TRBV2 to TRBJ2-1; perhaps TRBD2 as D (6 bases). Trimming removed 11 bases from V and 2 bases from J, with 16 bases in between. Germline V lookup: CDR1 SNHLY, CDR2 FYNNEI. The CDR3 has 14 amino acids. The CDR3 is CAARRDSAYNEQFF. The CDR3 DNA reads as TGTGCCGCCAGACGGGACTCCGCCTACAATGAGCAGTTCTTC.

This clonotype was counted many times. The chain recombines TRBV30 with TRBJ2-3; the match to TRBD2 covers 11 bases. In germline, CDR1 is GTSNPN, CDR2 SVGIG (reference sequence). There are 14 residues in the CDR3. Losses at the gene ends were 7 bases for V and 2 bases for J; bases not matched to a gene: 5. DNA of the CDR3: TGTGCCTTCGCACTAGCGGGGGACACAGATACGCAGTATTTT. Its protein product is CAFALAGDTDTQYF. The full variable domain, rest sourced from reference TRBV30 and TRBJ2-3, is SQTIHQWPATLVQPVGSPLSLECTVEGTSNPNLYWYRQAAGRGLQLLFYSVGIGQISSEVPQNLSASRPQDRQFILSSKKLLLSDSGFYLCAFALAGDTDTQYFGPGTRLTVL.